This is a list of T cell receptor beta chains from one sample in a study of blood T cell repertoires in COVID-19. Some clones are missing from TCRdb's copy, which holds only in-frame ones; the method was immunoSEQ multiplex PCR. The sample records some 290,000 clones, 85% to 90% being singletons. The specimen was peripheral blood. These receptors were taken from a woman aged 40 to 50 with COVID-19, enrolled during active disease. CDR3s include the opening cysteine and the closing phenylalanine or tryptophan. Fields, in order: clone size, D gene, V gene, J gene, CDR3 DNA, CDR3 protein. The D gene is left open where the match is weak. For some rows the clone size is stated as once, few or many, or as a class when expanded; others skip it.

>-|-|TRBV5-6|TRBJ1-4
TGTGCCAGCAGCTTCGGGGTGTCAAATGAAAAACTGTTTTTT
CASSFGVSNEKLFF
>-|-|TRBV6-5|TRBJ2-2
TGTGCCAGCGGTCCCAAGCAGGGTGTAAACGGGGAGCTGTTTTTT
CASGPKQGVNGELFF
>-|-|TRBV28|TRBJ1-5
TGTGCCAGCAGTCCTACGGGGTATAGCAATCAGCCCCAGCATTTT
CASSPTGYSNQPQHF
>-|TRBD1|TRBV4-3|TRBJ1-2
TGCGCCAGCAGCCACAACAGGGGCGGCTACACCTTC
CASSHNRGGYTF
>-|TRBD1|TRBV7-9|TRBJ1-5
TGTGCCAGCGCGGGACAGGGGCATCAGCCCCAGCATTTT
CASAGQGHQPQHF
>-|-|TRBV4-1|TRBJ1-2
TGCGCCAGCAGCCCCCCCGGTGACTATGGCTACACCTTC
CASSPPGDYGYTF
>-|TRBD2|TRBV7-2|TRBJ2-7
TGTGCCAGCAGCTTCGGCGGGGGGGCCTTCGAGCAGTACTTC
CASSFGGGAFEQYF
>-|TRBD2|TRBV28|TRBJ2-1
TGTGCCAGCAGCCCGGGACTAGCGGTGAACAATGAGCAGTTCTTC
CASSPGLAVNNEQFF
>-|-|TRBV19|TRBJ1-5
TGTGCCAGTAGCCTGGGGCTAACGGGTAGTTATCAGCCCCAGCATTTT
CASSLGLTGSYQPQHF
>-|-|TRBV11-2|TRBJ2-7
TGTGCCAGCAGCTTGACAGAGACCTCCTACGAGCAGTACTTC
CASSLTETSYEQYF
>-|-|TRBV2|TRBJ1-2
TGTGCCAGCAGTCAACAGGAGACCGCCGCCTGGGGCTATGGCTACACCTTC
CASSQQETAAWGYGYTF
>-|-|TRBV6-6|TRBJ1-2
TGTGCCAGCGAATCTGGGACACTACTTAACTATGGCTACACCTTC
CASESGTLLNYGYTF
>-|-|TRBV6-1|TRBJ1-2
TGTGCCAGCAGTGAAGCGCTATCGGGGGATAACTATGGCTACACCTTC
CASSEALSGDNYGYTF
>-|-|TRBV24-1|TRBJ2-2
TGTGCCACCAGTGATCCCCAGCGGGCCCTGGAATCACCAAACACCGGGGAGCTGTTTTTT
CATSDPQRALESPNTGELFF
>-|-|TRBV6-2/TRBV6-3|TRBJ2-7
TGTGCCAGCAGCCTTCTCCTGACAGTCCCCTACGAGCAGTACTTC
CASSLLLTVPYEQYF
>-|-|TRBV2|TRBJ1-1
TGTGCCAGCAGATCGGAGGGCAGTGAAGCTTTCTTT
CASRSEGSEAFF
>-|TRBD1|TRBV5-8|TRBJ1-4
TGTGCCAGCAGAGAGTGGACAGGGGGCCTGGAAAAACTGTTTTTT
CASREWTGGLEKLFF
>once|TRBD1|TRBV7-2|TRBJ1-4
TGTGCCAGCAGCCGCCAGGGGGCAACTAATGAAAAACTGTTTTTT
CASSRQGATNEKLFF
>once|TRBD1|TRBV19|TRBJ2-2
TGTGCCAGTAAGACAGGGGACGTCCTCCCCACCGGGGAGCTGTTTTTT
CASKTGDVLPTGELFF
>-|-|TRBV11-2|TRBJ1-4
TGTGCCAGCAGCTTATCGGAGCAGCCCCATGAAAAACTGTTTTTT
CASSLSEQPHEKLFF
>once|-|TRBV14|TRBJ1-2
TGTGCCAGCAGCCAGAGGCCGGCGGCCCATGGCTACACCTTC
CASSQRPAAHGYTF
>-|-|TRBV28|TRBJ1-1
TGTGCCAGCAGTCCCCCCGGGGAGCGCAACACTGAAGCTTTCTTT
CASSPPGERNTEAFF
>-|TRBD2|TRBV6-5|TRBJ2-7
TGTGCCAGCAGTACCGGGACTAGCGGGATCTACGAGCAGTACTTC
CASSTGTSGIYEQYF
>-|-|TRBV24-1|TRBJ1-6
TGTGCCACCAGTGAATACTCGGAGCAGTATCCCCTCCACTTT
CATSEYSEQYPLHF
>-|TRBD2|TRBV25-1|TRBJ2-1
TGTGCCAGCAGTACCAGCGGGGAGATATACGAGCAGTTCTTC
CASSTSGEIYEQFF
>-|TRBD1|TRBV10-1|TRBJ2-7
TGCGCCAGCAGTGGTAAACGGGACAGCGCAACCTACGAGCAGTACTTC
CASSGKRDSATYEQYF
>-|-|TRBV7-9|TRBJ1-6
TGTGCCAGCAGCCCATTCGCAGGGGCAGGGAGGGATTCACCCCTCCACTTT
CASSPFAGAGRDSPLHF
>-|TRBD2|TRBV27|TRBJ2-2
TGTGCCAGCAGTCGGACTAGCGGGGGGGTTTTTCCCGGGGAGCTGTTTTTT
CASSRTSGGVFPGELFF
>-|TRBD1|TRBV7-2|TRBJ1-5
TGTGCCAGCAGCTTAGCGACAGGGGCTCAGCCCCAGCATTTT
CASSLATGAQPQHF
>-|-|TRBV5-5|TRBJ1-4
TGTGCCAGCAGCTTGTTATCTGACAGCACACTGTTTTTT
CASSLLSDSTLFF
>-|-|TRBV30|TRBJ2-7
TGTGCCTGGACACAGGGAGCAGCCTACGAGCAGTACTTC
CAWTQGAAYEQYF
>-|-|TRBV27|TRBJ2-1
TGTGCCAGCAGTTTATATGGGGGGGGCCCCTTTGGTGAGCAGTTCTTC
CASSLYGGGPFGEQFF
>-|-|TRBV11-2|TRBJ1-4
TGTGCCAGCAGCTTAGATCTAGGCGGTGAAAAACTGTTTTTT
CASSLDLGGEKLFF
>-|-|TRBV25-1|TRBJ2-1
TGTGCCAGCAGTGAATTCTCCCCGCGTGCGGATGAGCAGTTCTTC
CASSEFSPRADEQFF
>-|-|TRBV7-8|TRBJ2-1
TGTGCCAGCAGCTTACGGGAATTATCCTACAATGAGCAGTTCTTC
CASSLRELSYNEQFF
>-|-|TRBV10-3|TRBJ1-1
TGTGCCATCAGTGCGGGAGGGCCGGGCACTGAAGCTTTCTTT
CAISAGGPGTEAFF
>-|TRBD1|TRBV28|TRBJ1-2
TGTGCCAGCAGTTTATCAGGGGGCGTCTATGGCTACACCTTC
CASSLSGGVYGYTF
>-|TRBD2|TRBV4-1|TRBJ2-1
TGCGCCAGCAGCCAAGTAAGCCTAGCGGAATACAATGAGCAGTTCTTC
CASSQVSLAEYNEQFF
>-|TRBD1|TRBV19|TRBJ1-1
TGTGCCAGTAGTAGGCGGACAGGTGTACTTGACACTGAAGCTTTCTTT
CASSRRTGVLDTEAFF
>-|TRBD2|TRBV5-4|TRBJ2-3
TGTGCCAGCAGCTCCTGGAACGGAGGACTAGCGGAGATCACAGATACGCAGTATTTT
CASSSWNGGLAEITDTQYF
>-|TRBD1|TRBV5-8|TRBJ1-6
TGTGCCAGCAGCTTGGAAATTACAGGGGGTAATTCACCCCTCCACTTT
CASSLEITGGNSPLHF
>-|-|TRBV5-4|TRBJ1-5
TGTGCCAGCAGCTTGGGGGGAGCCGATCAGCCCCAGCATTTT
CASSLGGADQPQHF
>few|TRBD1|TRBV5-1|TRBJ1-1
TGCGCCAGCAGGCCACGGGACAGGGGACCGAACACTGAAGCTTTCTTT
CASRPRDRGPNTEAFF
>-|-|TRBV5-4|TRBJ1-3
TGTGCCAGCAGCTTATACTTAGGGGGTGACGGAAACACCATATATTTT
CASSLYLGGDGNTIYF
>-|TRBD1|TRBV4-2|TRBJ1-1
TGTGCCAGCAGCCAAGATCTTGGAGCAGGGGGAGTTAACACTGAAGCTTTCTTT
CASSQDLGAGGVNTEAFF
>-|TRBD1|TRBV7-3|TRBJ2-7
TGTGCCAGCAGTTGGAGAAACGGGACAGATGTATACGAGCAGTACTTC
CASSWRNGTDVYEQYF
>-|-|TRBV3-1/TRBV3-2|TRBJ1-2
TGTGCCAGCAGCCAAGGACCGGGAGTAGATGGCTACACCTTC
CASSQGPGVDGYTF
>-|-|TRBV4-3|TRBJ2-7
TGCGCCAGCAGCCCCTCACTACAGGGCTACGAGCAGTACTTC
CASSPSLQGYEQYF
>-|TRBD2|TRBV19|TRBJ2-2
TGTGCCAGTAGTATAGTCGCGGCGGGGGACGGGGAGCTGTTTTTT
CASSIVAAGDGELFF